These 9 T cell receptor beta chains share one sample of origin, sequenced in a study of T cell repertoires in cytomegalovirus infection. TCRdb re-called the reads with MiXCR, one entry per CDR3 protein. The table has 150,000 to 180,000 distinct CDR3 sequences, about 20% seen once. The specimen was PBMCs. Every receptor here comes from a human donor in good health (CMV status not recorded). Some clones in this sample may be carry-over from other donors' samples.

In DNA, the CDR3 is TGCGCCAGCAATCTAGCGGGAGAAGAGACCCAGTACTTC. This codes for CASNLAGEETQYF. The V call is TRBV10-2, the J call TRBJ2-5; 10 bases match TRBD2. Germline V lookup: CDR1 WSHSY, CDR2 SAAADI. The CDR3 is made up of 13 amino acids. V lost 7 bases, J lost 3 bases, and 2 bases stayed unmatched.

This clonotype was counted ten times or more. V usage is TRBV6-6 and J usage is TRBJ2-2, with TRBD2 matching over 10 bases. Unmatched junction bases numbered 1, after V lost 5 bases and J lost 1 base. The CDR3 spans 15 residues. The germline V gene encodes CDR1 MNHNY and CDR2 SVGAGI (reference sequence). The CDR3 region has the DNA TGTGCCAGCAGTCGGACTAGCGGGAACACCGGGGAGCTGTTTTTT. Its protein is CASSRTSGNTGELFF.

This clonotype showed up just a few times. J is TRBJ1-3 and V is TRBV12-3 or TRBV12-4; no definite D call. This CDR3 is 13 amino acids long. V dropped 4 bases and J dropped 2 bases, with 6 bases sitting between them. CDR3 coding DNA: TGTGCCAGCAGTTATAGACCTGGAAACACCATATATTTT. Its translation: CASSYRPGNTIYF.

This clonotype was seen a few times. The CDR3 coding sequence is TGTGCCAGCAGCTTAACGGGGGTGGCAGATACGCAGTATTTT. It encodes CASSLTGVADTQYF. The chain employs TRBV7-2 and TRBJ2-3, with TRBD2 as a possible D gene (6 bases). V was trimmed by 2 bases and J by 4 bases, leaving 10 bases between them. The CDR3 is 14 residues long. CDR1 and CDR2 (germline): SGHTA, FQGNSA.

This clonotype was counted ten times or more. V gene TRBV7-8 combines with J gene TRBJ2-1, with D unresolved. With 7 bases removed from V and 0 bases from J, the gap between germline ends came to 7 bases. There are 13 residues in the CDR3. CDR1 and CDR2 from the germline V gene are SGHVS and FQNEAQ. The CDR3 sequence: CASTADSYNEQFF. In nucleotides, the CDR3 is TGTGCCAGCACCGCGGACTCCTACAATGAGCAGTTCTTC.

The DNA of the CDR3 is TGTGCCAGCAACCCAGGGGCCGTGAAGGGGGAAGCTTTCTTT. It specifies CASNPGAVKGEAFF. The rearrangement uses TRBV12-3 or TRBV12-4 and TRBJ1-1; D is possibly TRBD1 (6 bases). The CDR3 extends over 14 amino acids. V was clipped by 7 bases and J by 8 bases, with 20 bases between them.

This clonotype was recorded at least ten times. The gene calls are TRBV7-6 and TRBJ2-7; 12 positions match TRBD2. The CDR3 is 16 amino acids. Looked up from germline, CDR1 is SGHVS and CDR2 is FNYEAQ. Trimming at V came to 4 bases and at J to 3 bases, leaving 7 bases not matched to a gene. In DNA, the CDR3 is TGTGCCAGCAGCTCCTCCGCACTAGCGGGGGGCTACGAGCAGTACTTC. This encodes CASSSSALAGGYEQYF.

This clonotype turned up a few times. The J gene is TRBJ2-3, the V gene TRBV7-6, with 9 bases matching TRBD2. V lost 5 bases and J lost 6; bases outside the gene matches: 12. This CDR3 is built from 16 residues. The germline CDR1 and CDR2 sequences are SGHVS and FNYEAQ. The CDR3 bases are TGTGCCAGCAGCCCCAGGGTAGCGGGAGTTTCTGATACGCAGTATTTT. It is translated as CASSPRVAGVSDTQYF.

V usage is TRBV25-1 and J usage is TRBJ1-1; the match to TRBD1 covers 7 bases. The germline CDR1 and CDR2 sequences are MGHDK and SYGVNS. Trimming at V came to 3 bases and at J to 6 bases, leaving 13 bases not matched to a gene. This CDR3 has 16 residues. CDR3 bases: TGTGCCAGCAGTGACCCCCTGACAGGGAAGGGCGCTGAAGCTTTCTTT. Its protein product is CASSDPLTGKGAEAFF.